This T cell receptor (beta chain) was profiled in a study of cytomegalovirus exposure and HLA in healthy donors. Study results and limitations: Previous analysis showed most TCR beta V segments were productive about 87% or about 30% of the time. In vitro checks showed that a few CMV-associated chains really do target CMV antigens.

PCR amplification relied on 60 Vbeta primers (plus 13 Jbeta primers). The protocol was immunoSEQ multiplex PCR, while the TCRdb copy is restricted to in-frame clones and leaves out a portion. The data include about 130,000 clones; the top ten clones carry over 0.8%. Trimming left V 2 bases short and J 11 bases short, with 12 bases between. The CDR3 extends over 12 amino acids. Germline V lookup: CDR1 SNHLY, CDR2 FYNNEI. About this clone itself: Its antigen is undetermined.

The rearrangement links TRBV2 to TRBJ1-1; D unclear. The sequence came from a man between 18 and 35 years old in good health and CMV-seronegative. The sample comprised PBMCs. Here the CDR3 reads CASSEREVKAFF. CDR3 sequence (DNA): TGTGCCAGCAGTGAACGGGAGGTTAAGGCTTTCTTT.